This TCR beta chain comes out of a study of T cells in Graves' hyperthyroidism and ophthalmopathy (dated by TCRdb to the late 2010s). Describing the broader study: Peripheral blood was sampled at the time of initial diagnosis, prior to any treatment. A discovery cohort of 95 to 100 patients, fewer than 50 with Graves' ophthalmopathy and approximately 55 with stable Graves' hyperthyroidism, was used to find distinguishing TCR V-J signatures. Prospective prediction of ophthalmopathy was tested in an independent validation cohort consisting of fewer than 20 hyperthyroidism patients and some 16 patients who later progressed to ophthalmopathy. The roughly 94 discovery patients were randomly split 7:3 into training and test sets. In six Graves' hyperthyroidism patients, the study also compared T-cell repertoires from thyroid tissue with T-cell repertoires from blood. After blood sampling, hyperthyroidism patients were treated with methimazole at a starting dose of 30 mg daily, and ophthalmopathy patients were treated with high-dose intravenous methylprednisolone. TCR Vbeta CDR3 sequencing of approximately 140 peripheral blood samples (over 40 ophthalmopathy, 75 or so hyperthyroidism and roughly 17 progressor patients) is reported in the paper.

Points the paper makes about the study in general: No statistical method was used to fix the sample size in advance, and group allocation was not hidden from the investigators. A 13 V-J signature model separated ophthalmopathy from stable hyperthyroidism, with nearly 90% sensitivity and roughly 82% specificity in cross-validation and 80%/75% in testing. Most expanded thyroid clonotypes (frequency above 0.001) were also detected in blood, suggesting blood repertoires may reflect thyroid immune responses. In validation, the model predicted progression to ophthalmopathy with over 60% sensitivity and around 72% specificity, a median of 6.5 months before onset.

TCR beta CDR3 regions were amplified from RNA transcripts. The first round of RT-PCR for the TCR CDR3 was performed with the HTBI primer set and the Qiagen OneStep RT-PCR kit. Libraries were constructed in a second round of multiplex PCR, after which size selection and purification were carried out. The libraries were sequenced on an Illumina HiSeq2000 using paired-end 100 bp reads. In the original analysis: SOAPnuke was used to process the raw data, throwing out any read that contained adapters or uncalled bases, had a mean Phred below 15, or lacked an exact constant-primer or identifier match. COPE v1.2.5 was used to merge high-quality paired reads, and clonotypes were defined as unique nucleotide sequences. MiTCR v1.1 was used to align clonotypes to the IMGT TRBV, TRBD and TRBJ reference segments. The analysis was restricted to V-J combinations with a frequency above 0.0001, which together covered just over 99% of the repertoires. A TCS score was defined as the ratio between F50 (clonal expansion) and ExV (chaos), using BLOSUM62-based TCRdist between CDR3 peptides within each V-J. Welch's t-statistics and random forest reduced fewer than 550 V-J features to about 12, which were used in a naive Bayes classifier (R e1071). TCRdb reprocessing: public reads trimmed at Q25 with fastp, clones called with MiXCR, in-frame beta chains kept. A single entry per CDR3 protein holds the most common genes and DNA from its merged rows. The V and J calls and clone size come from TCRdb's table, not from the authors' own analysis. The sample contains some 740,000 distinct CDR3 sequences, approximately 14% of them found a single time. The ten largest clones add up to roughly 10% of the sample.

As regards this clonotype: The specificity of this receptor is unknown. No much larger clonotype is one base removed from it; base qualities were not supplied.

Taken from cysteine to phenylalanine, the CDR3 has 14 residues. CDR3 DNA only is kept here, 42 bases in frame from base 1. Unmatched junction bases come to 5, with V trimmed by 7 bases and J by 2 bases. The germline V gene provides CDR1 MNHNS and CDR2 SASEGT. A patient counted as having stable Graves' hyperthyroidism if no progression to ophthalmopathy occurred over 18 months of follow-up. Hyperthyroidism patients were newly diagnosed, had a disease duration of under 2 months, and were aged 18 to 65 years. The study excluded patients with uncontrolled infections, other autoimmune diseases, pregnancy or lactation. Diagnoses were based on clinical symptoms, serum thyroxine and TRAb, thyroid ultrasound and orbital computed tomography. Ficoll-Paque density gradient centrifugation was used to isolate PBMCs from 9.5 to 10 ml of fresh peripheral blood. Total RNA was extracted with Trizol reagent, and quality was checked on an Agilent 2100 Bioanalyzer.

The chain is made from TRBV6-1 and TRBJ2-1, with 7 middle bases fitting TRBD2. This TCR came from a woman aged 18-29 years with Graves' hyperthyroidism. Input material: blood. The nucleotides read TGTGCCAGCACAAGGCGGGAGCCCTACAATGAGCAGTTCTTC. This translates into CASTRREPYNEQFF.